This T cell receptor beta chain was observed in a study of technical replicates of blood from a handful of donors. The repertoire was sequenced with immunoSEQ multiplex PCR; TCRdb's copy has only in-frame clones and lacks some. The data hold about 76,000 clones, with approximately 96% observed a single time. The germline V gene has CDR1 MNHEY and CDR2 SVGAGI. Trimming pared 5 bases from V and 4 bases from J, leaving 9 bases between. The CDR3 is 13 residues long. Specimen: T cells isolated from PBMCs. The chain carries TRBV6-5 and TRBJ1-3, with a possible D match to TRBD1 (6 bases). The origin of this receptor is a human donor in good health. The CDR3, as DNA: TGTGCCAGCAGTCGGACAGTCGGAAACACCATATATTTT. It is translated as CASSRTVGNTIYF.